One sample yielded the 24 T cell receptor beta chains listed below, sequenced in a study of breast tumors, draining lymph nodes, adjacent tissues. TCRdb used MiXCR to reprocess the multiplex PCR reads, holding one entry per CDR3 protein. The sample comprises 10,000 to 15,000 distinct CDR3 sequences, approximately 35% of which are singletons, and roughly 15% rests with the top ten. The sequenced sample was breast tumor tissue. Source of these receptors: a female donor with breast cancer. Some clones in this sample may be carry-over from other donors' samples.

This clonotype appeared many times. The chain employs TRBV2 and TRBJ2-7; TRBD2 matches 11 bases. Germline CDR1 and CDR2: SNHLY and FYNNEI. CDR3 size: 15 residues. V shed 5 bases and J 1 base; nucleotides not matched to a gene: 4. The CDR3, as DNA: TGTGCCAGCAGTCAACTAGCGGGGGTTTCCTACGAGCAGTACTTC. Translated: CASSQLAGVSYEQYF.

This clonotype is classed as medium-sized. The DNA for the CDR3 is TGTGCCACCAGCGAGACTAGCGGGGGGGCTGGGACCCAGTACTTC. Its protein is CATSETSGGAGTQYF. J is TRBJ2-5 and V is TRBV24-1, with TRBD2 matching 14 bases. Germline V gives CDR1 KGHDR, CDR2 SFDVKD. V gave up 7 bases and J gave up 7 bases; unmatched junction bases: 7. The length of the CDR3 is 15 residues.

This clonotype has ten or more counts. V gene TRBV14 combines with J gene TRBJ2-1, with D perhaps TRBD1 (6 bases). The V gene lost 1 base and the J gene lost 0 bases, with 10 bases spanning the gap. This CDR3 spans 16 amino acids. Germline CDR1 SGHDN, CDR2 FVKESK. The CDR3 DNA reads as TGTGCCAGCAGCCAAGTGGGACAAAGCTCCTACAATGAGCAGTTCTTC. Its protein product is CASSQVGQSSYNEQFF.

The chain combines TRBV9 with TRBJ2-2; D not certain. In germline, CDR1 is SGDLS, CDR2 YYNGEE. Trimming cost V 2 bases and J 4 bases, with 6 bases left between them. The CDR3 totals 13 residues. The CDR3: CASSVWGTGELFF. In DNA form, the CDR3 reads TGTGCCAGCAGCGTCTGGGGCACCGGGGAGCTGTTTTTT.

This clonotype was detected ten times or more. With a much larger clone just one base away, this may be a read error. The genes are TRBV9 and TRBJ2-5, with D maybe TRBD2 (6 bases). Germline loops: CDR1 SGDLS, CDR2 YYNGEE. This CDR3 is built from 14 residues. V lost 2 bases and J lost 7, with 15 bases in between. CDR3 in amino acids: CASSVTSKTGTQYF. CDR3 nucleotides: TGTGCCAGCAGCGTTACTAGCAAGACGGGGACCCAGTACTTC.

This clonotype has a count of ten or more. The chain has TRBV5-1 and TRBJ2-5; 8 bases are shared with TRBD1. The length of the CDR3 is 16 residues. V was pared by 0 bases and J by 5 bases, with 9 bases of the junction left unmatched. Germline V CDR1 and CDR2: SGHRS, YFSETQ. Written as DNA, the CDR3 is TGCGCCAGCAGCTTGGGGCAGGGGGCCCACGGGGAGACCCAGTACTTC. This translates into CASSLGQGAHGETQYF.

The table lists this clonotype with a few counts. The chain is built from TRBV28 and TRBJ2-4, with a possible D match to TRBD2 (6 bases). Germline V gives CDR1 MDHEN, CDR2 SYDVKM. CDR3 length: 16 residues. The germline V and J ends were trimmed by 2 bases and 0 bases, with 11 bases remaining between them. CDR3 protein: CASSLPGEVAKNIQYF. The CDR3 DNA reads TGTGCCAGCAGTTTACCGGGGGAGGTAGCCAAAAACATTCAGTACTTC.

The rearrangement links TRBV20-1 to TRBJ2-1; TRBD2 is a possible D gene (6 bases). The germline CDR1 and CDR2 sequences are DFQATT and SNEGSKA (reference sequence). The CDR3 totals 14 residues. V was shortened by 3 bases and J by 0 bases, with 9 bases between the two germline ends. CDR3 residues: CSASGRYSYNEQFF. The DNA for the CDR3 is TGCAGTGCTAGCGGGAGATACTCCTACAATGAGCAGTTCTTC.

This clonotype has a count of ten or more. The chain couples TRBV5-1 to TRBJ2-2, with D perhaps TRBD2 (5 bases). CDR1 and CDR2 from the germline V gene are SGHRS and YFSETQ. Trimming removed 4 bases from V and 6 bases from J, with 10 bases in between. There are 13 residues in the CDR3. This chain's CDR3 is CASSLGESGELFF. CDR3 coding DNA: TGCGCCAGCAGCCTCGGGGAGTCCGGGGAGCTGTTTTTT.

This clonotype was seen ten or more times. The chain employs TRBV29-1 and TRBJ2-1, with D perhaps TRBD1 or TRBD2 (7 bases each). CDR1 and CDR2 (germline): SQVTM, ANQGSEA. This CDR3 comprises 14 residues. The ends were cut back, 5 bases at V and 5 bases at J, with 16 bases in the middle. This CDR3 reads CSVLDRAGDNEQFF. DNA for the CDR3: TGCAGCGTTCTAGACAGGGCGGGAGACAATGAGCAGTTCTTC.

By frequency in the sample, this clonotype is medium-sized. The chain links TRBV20-1 to TRBJ2-7, with 7 bases matching TRBD1. Looked up from germline, CDR1 is DFQATT and CDR2 is SNEGSKA (reference sequence). With V trimmed by 5 bases and J by 3 bases, 7 bases remained unmatched. This CDR3 spans 13 amino acids. The CDR3 DNA is TGCAGTGCTGACCCGGGACAGAACTACGAGCAGTACTTC. It is translated as CSADPGQNYEQYF.

This clonotype was recorded many times. V is TRBV28 and J is TRBJ1-5; D is undetermined. This CDR3 region has 13 residues. CDR1 is MDHEN and CDR2 is SYDVKM in the germline V gene. With 6 bases removed from V and 10 bases from J, the gap between germline ends came to 16 bases. CDR3 protein: CASSPGQVGPQHF. The CDR3 DNA sequence: TGTGCCAGCAGCCCGGGCCAGGTAGGTCCCCAGCATTTT.

The V gene is TRBV20-1, the J gene TRBJ2-1; 12 positions agree with TRBD2. V was clipped by 1 base and J by 4 bases; unmatched bases: 5. The length of the CDR3 is 16 residues. The V gene's germline CDR1 is DFQATT and CDR2 SNEGSKA (reference sequence). CDR3 sequence reads: CSARVLAGGPYNEQFF. DNA of the CDR3: TGCAGTGCTAGAGTTCTAGCGGGAGGGCCGTACAATGAGCAGTTCTTC.

This clonotype is categorized as medium-sized. The gene calls are TRBV7-8 and TRBJ2-5; D ambiguous. The germline V gene encodes CDR1 SGHVS and CDR2 FQNEAQ. This CDR3 comprises 11 residues. V lost 2 bases and J lost 3, with 1 base in between. Here the CDR3 DNA reads TGTGCCAGCAGCTTAAAAGAGACCCAGTACTTC. This gives the protein CASSLKETQYF.

The chain employs TRBV12-3 or TRBV12-4 and TRBJ1-6; D may be TRBD1 (5 bases). The CDR3 runs 14 residues. V was shortened by 5 bases and J by 10 bases, with 15 bases between the two germline ends. The CDR3 here is CASSPQGSWSPLHF. The CDR3 DNA reads as TGTGCCAGCAGTCCTCAGGGTTCATGGTCACCCCTCCACTTT.

This clonotype appeared many times. V is TRBV6-5 and J is TRBJ1-2; a possible D gene is TRBD1 (5 bases). V was clipped by 2 bases and J by 11 bases, with 15 bases between them. Germline V gene sequence: CDR1 MNHEY, CDR2 SVGAGI. The CDR3 runs to 13 residues. In DNA form, the CDR3 reads TGTGCCAGCAGTTACAGGGACGTAGGCTGGTACACCTTC. It is translated as CASSYRDVGWYTF.

V usage is TRBV7-2 and J usage is TRBJ2-3; D remains unclear. Trimming pared 4 bases from V and 8 bases from J, leaving 10 bases between. Germline-derived CDR1 and CDR2 are SGHTA and FQGNSA. The CDR3 length is 12 residues. This CDR3 reads CASSSSTRTQYF. The CDR3, as DNA: TGTGCCAGCAGCTCCAGCACACGTACGCAGTATTTT.

This clonotype came up many times. This rearrangement joins TRBV18 to TRBJ2-2; D unresolved. Germline CDR1 is KGHSH and CDR2 is LQKENI. With 3 bases removed from V and 1 base from J, the gap between germline ends came to 6 bases. This CDR3 has 14 residues. CDR3 DNA: TGTGCCAGCTCACCGGATCGGAACACCGGGGAGCTGTTTTTT. Protein sequence: CASSPDRNTGELFF.

This clonotype was picked up a small number of times. The chain is built from TRBV4-1 and TRBJ1-1; D remains unclear. The germline V gene has CDR1 MGHRA and CDR2 YSYEKL. The CDR3 runs 16 residues. The V end lost 0 bases, the J end lost 0 bases, and 11 bases lay between the germline ends. The CDR3 DNA reads as TGCGCCAGCAGCCAAGATCGGTACAGAGTGAACACTGAAGCTTTCTTT. Amino acid sequence: CASSQDRYRVNTEAFF.

V is TRBV11-2 and J is TRBJ2-1, with TRBD2 matching over 14 bases. After removal of 4 bases from V and 7 bases from J, the junction contained 6 bases not matched to a gene. The CDR3 spans 16 residues. CDR1 SGHAT and CDR2 FQNNGV come from the germline V gene. The CDR3 loop reads CASSSGRLAGGNEQFF. In nucleotides, the CDR3 is TGTGCCAGCAGCTCCGGGAGACTAGCGGGAGGGAATGAGCAGTTCTTC.

In its sample, this clonotype was seen a few times. This may arise from a read error, as a much more abundant clone is one base away. The chain uses TRBV5-1 and TRBJ2-1, with D possibly TRBD1 on 6 matching bases. The germline V gene encodes CDR1 SGHRS and CDR2 YFSETQ. The CDR3 is 13 residues long. V was clipped by 3 bases and J by 10 bases, with 14 bases between them. The CDR3 bases are TGCGCCAGCAGCTCACAGGGAACGGGAGAGCAGTTCTTC. Translated: CASSSQGTGEQFF.

V is TRBV7-9 and J is TRBJ1-5; 10 bases align to TRBD1. This CDR3 has 18 amino acids. CDR1 and CDR2 (germline): SEHNR, FQNEAQ (reference sequence). Trimming took 3 bases from V and 0 from J; bases not matched to a gene: 8. DNA of the CDR3: TGTGCCAGCAGCTTCTCGGGACAGGGGCAATTTAGCAATCAGCCCCAGCATTTT. Amino acids: CASSFSGQGQFSNQPQHF.

The rearrangement joins TRBV20-1 to TRBJ2-1; 13 nucleotides line up with TRBD2. V was clipped by 4 bases and J by 8 bases; unmatched bases: 8. The CDR3 consists of 15 residues. In germline, CDR1 is DFQATT, CDR2 SNEGSKA (reference sequence). Here the CDR3 reads CSAILLAGGLDEQFF. CDR3 bases: TGCAGTGCTATACTACTAGCGGGAGGGTTGGATGAGCAGTTCTTC.

Judged by abundance, this clonotype is medium-sized. This chain's CDR3 is CSARGSEGTYEQYF. The DNA of the CDR3 is TGCAGTGCTAGAGGCAGTGAGGGGACCTACGAGCAGTACTTC. V usage is TRBV20-1 and J usage is TRBJ2-7; D tentatively reads TRBD1 or TRBD2 (5 bases each). The CDR3 totals 14 residues. Trimming removed 1 base at V and 2 bases at J, with 12 bases between. Germline CDR1 and CDR2: DFQATT and SNEGSKA (reference sequence).